This T cell receptor beta chain was sequenced during a study of blood T cell repertoires in COVID-19. This clone came up a few times. The CDR3 has 19 residues. Germline V gene lookup returns CDR1 SGHTA and CDR2 FQGNSA. V lost 2 bases to trimming and J lost 2 bases; unmatched junction nucleotides: 11. Profiled with immunoSEQ multiplex PCR; TCRdb holds only in-frame clones, not every one. The table records over 85,000 clones, approximately 67% of them present only once. The sequence came from a woman aged 60-75 years with acute or convalescent COVID-19. The J gene is TRBJ2-1, the V gene TRBV7-2; 11 positions match TRBD2. The sequenced sample consisted of peripheral blood. CDR3 protein: CASSLRASGGPTTYNEQFF. The DNA for the CDR3 is TGTGCCAGCAGCTTACGGGCTAGCGGGGGGCCTACGACCTACAATGAGCAGTTCTTC.